What follows are 9 T cell receptor beta chains derived from one specimen sequenced in a study of cytomegalovirus exposure and HLA in healthy donors. The PCR employed 60 Vbeta primers together with 13 Jbeta primers. Sequencing used immunoSEQ multiplex PCR; TCRdb keeps in-frame clones, though not all of them. The data contain some 120,000 clones, approximately 8.8% of them seen just once; the ten biggest clones take up about 5.5%. The specimen sequenced was PBMCs. The receptors were gathered from a man between 40 and 49 years old in good health and CMV-seronegative.

This clone turned up a few times. V and J are TRBV9 and TRBJ2-7; weak D call: TRBD2 (7 bases). CDR3 size: 15 residues. Germline V gene lookup returns CDR1 SGDLS and CDR2 YYNGEE. Trimming cost V 4 bases and J 0 bases, with 14 bases left between them. Here the CDR3 DNA reads TGTGCCAGCAGCAAGGGGGGGGTTGACTCCTACGAGCAGTACTTC. It codes for CASSKGGVDSYEQYF.

This chain's CDR3 is CASSLAGGSPYEQYF. CDR3 nucleotide sequence: TGTGCCAGCAGCTTAGCAGGGGGCAGTCCCTACGAGCAGTACTTC. This sequence joins TRBV7-2 and TRBJ2-7, with 7 nucleotides matching TRBD1. V shed 0 bases, J shed 2 bases, and the junction held 4 bases outside the gene matches. There are 15 residues in the CDR3. CDR1 and CDR2 from the germline V gene are SGHTA and FQGNSA. Complete variable domain (other parts from reference TRBV7-2 and TRBJ2-7): GAGVSQSPSNKVTEKGKDVELRCDPISGHTALYWYRQSLGQGLEFLIYFQGNSAPDKSGLPSDRFSAERTGGSVSTLTIQRTQQEDSAVYLCASSLAGGSPYEQYFGPGTRLTVT.

This clone was counted a few times. The chain recombines TRBV7-8 with TRBJ1-1; 8 bases agree with TRBD1. The ends lost 0 bases at V and 5 bases at J; junction bases unmatched: 5. Germline lookup yields CDR1 SGHVS and CDR2 FQNEAQ. The CDR3 spans 15 residues. CDR3: CASSLAQGARTEAFF. DNA for the CDR3: TGTGCCAGCAGCTTAGCGCAGGGGGCGCGTACTGAAGCTTTCTTT.

This clone was seen a few times. This rearrangement joins TRBV10-3 to TRBJ1-1; D gene unclear. Germline CDR1 ENHRY, CDR2 SYGVKD. CDR3 length: 11 amino acids. V lost 0 bases to trimming and J lost 10 bases, with 6 bases between them. CDR3 in DNA: TGTGCCATCAGTGAGTCCCGGAGAGCTTTCTTT. Translating gives CAISESRRAFF.

This clone was recorded a few times. The chain has TRBV6-5 and TRBJ2-2; 8 positions match TRBD2. The CDR3 spans 15 residues. The germline gives CDR1 MNHEY, CDR2 SVGAGI. The V segment lost 4 bases and the J segment 7 bases; nucleotides outside the gene matches: 8. The DNA of the CDR3 is TGTGCCAGCAGTTTCGGGGGGGCCGCGGACGGGGAGCTGTTTTTT. Translated, it gives CASSFGGAADGELFF.

This clone has a handful of counts. The chain combines TRBV6-5 with TRBJ2-5; TRBD2 matches 9 bases. V gave up 6 bases and J gave up 3 bases; unmatched junction bases: 2. Germline CDR1 is MNHEY and CDR2 is SVGAGI. CDR3 length: 13 amino acids. The CDR3 loop reads CASRPSGEETQYF. CDR3 in DNA: TGTGCCAGCAGGCCTAGCGGGGAAGAGACCCAGTACTTC.

This clone showed up many times. The chain combines TRBV28 with TRBJ2-4; TRBD1 matches at 8 bases. The CDR3 has 14 residues. Germline V gives CDR1 MDHEN, CDR2 SYDVKM. The J segment lost 7 bases and the V segment lost 3 bases, leaving 5 bases of the junction unmatched. The DNA of the CDR3 is TGTGCCAGCAGTTTGCCGACAGGGGAGAACATTCAGTACTTC. Its translation is CASSLPTGENIQYF.

V is TRBV14 and J is TRBJ2-5, with 9 bases lining up with TRBD2. From germline, CDR1 is SGHDN and CDR2 FVKESK. Trimming cost V 4 bases and J 5 bases; bases outside gene matches: 8. The CDR3 runs to 15 residues. The CDR3 spells CASSPLSGGRETQYF. The DNA for the CDR3 is TGTGCCAGCAGCCCCCTCAGCGGGGGGCGCGAGACCCAGTACTTC.

In its sample, this clone was seen a few times. V is TRBV19 and J is TRBJ1-1; the D gene is possibly TRBD1 (6 bases). Germline CDR1 LNHDA, CDR2 SQIVND (reference sequence). Trimming removed 8 bases at V and 0 bases at J, with 13 bases between. The CDR3 is 14 residues long. CDR3: CASWEQGMNTEAFF. In nucleotides, the CDR3 is TGTGCCAGTTGGGAACAGGGTATGAACACTGAAGCTTTCTTT.